Each of the 23 T cell receptor beta chains below was sequenced from the same sample in a study of metastatic and nonmetastatic thyroid tumors. Every patient underwent thyroid surgery untreated. TCRdb re-clonotyped the PCR reads via MiXCR. Among about 21,000 clones listed, 37% were seen once. Sequencing was carried out using tumor tissue. These receptors all come from a female donor with papillary thyroid cancer or a benign thyroid nodule (not recorded which). Some clones in this sample may be carry-over from other donors' samples.

The gene calls are TRBV9 and TRBJ2-2; D is unresolved. The germline V gene encodes CDR1 SGDLS and CDR2 YYNGEE. V shed 1 base and J shed 3 bases, with 7 bases lying between them. This CDR3 region has 14 residues. The CDR3 DNA reads as TGTGCCAGCAGCGTATTAAGGGACACCGGGGAGCTGTTTTTT. This codes for CASSVLRDTGELFF.

This rearrangement joins TRBV11-3 to TRBJ2-3; 11 bases are a match to TRBD1. The germline gives CDR1 SGHNT, CDR2 YENEEA. This CDR3 region has 14 residues. Trimming cost V 4 bases and J 4 bases; bases outside gene matches: 1. The CDR3 DNA follows: TGTGCCAGCAGCTGGACAGGGGGCCCAGATACGCAGTATTTT. This codes for CASSWTGGPDTQYF.

The V call is TRBV28, the J call TRBJ2-2; D may be TRBD1 (6 bases). The CDR3 runs to 19 residues. Germline assignment: CDR1 MDHEN and CDR2 SYDVKM. The ends were cut back, 2 bases at V and 8 bases at J, with 27 bases in the middle. DNA of the CDR3: TGTGCCAGCAGTTTACCCGAATCCCGGGACATTTCATCCCGAGGGGAGCTGTTTTTT. Protein product: CASSLPESRDISSRGELFF. The whole variable domain, filled in from reference TRBV28 and TRBJ2-2, reads DVKVTQSSRYLVKRTGEKVFLECVQDMDHENMFWYRQDPGLGLRLIYFSYDVKMKEKGDIPEGYSVSREKKERFSLILESASTNQTSMYLCASSLPESRDISSRGELFFGEGSRLTVL.

The chain has TRBV6-2 or TRBV6-3 and TRBJ1-5; D remains unclear. Germline CDR1 and CDR2: MNHEY and SVGEGT. Trimming pared 5 bases from V and 4 bases from J, leaving 6 bases between. This CDR3 comprises 12 residues. CDR3: CASSTWNQPQHF. As DNA, the CDR3 is TGTGCCAGCAGTACCTGGAATCAGCCCCAGCATTTT.

The chain recombines TRBV19 with TRBJ2-2, with D hard to call. The germline gives CDR1 LNHDA, CDR2 SQIVND (reference sequence). This CDR3 is 14 amino acids long. Between the trimmed V and J ends, which lost 6 bases and 3 bases, there was a span of 11 bases. The CDR3: CASRGVGYTGELFF. The CDR3 DNA reads TGTGCCAGTAGGGGCGTGGGTTACACCGGGGAGCTGTTTTTT.

This clone was counted a few times. The V and J genes are TRBV28 and TRBJ2-1, with 10 bases lining up with TRBD1. This CDR3 has 15 amino acids. Per the germline V gene, CDR1 is MDHEN and CDR2 is SYDVKM. Trimming cost V 6 bases and J 8 bases; bases outside gene matches: 10. The CDR3 DNA reads TGTGCCAGCAGCTTCCGGGACAGGGGACTACATGAGCAGTTCTTC. Protein sequence: CASSFRDRGLHEQFF.

This chain links TRBV20-1 with TRBJ2-7; maybe TRBD2 (5 bases). In germline, CDR1 is DFQATT, CDR2 SNEGSKA (reference sequence). V was pared by 6 bases and J by 4 bases, with 22 bases between. CDR3 length: 15 amino acids. CDR3 DNA: TGCAGTGCCCCCCCCGTGGGAGCGGAGAGGTACGAGCAGTACTTC. Amino acid sequence: CSAPPVGAERYEQYF.

The chain recombines TRBV5-1 with TRBJ2-2, with TRBD1 as a possible D gene (8 bases). Germline-derived CDR1 and CDR2 are SGHRS and YFSETQ. Trimming cost V 4 bases and J 2 bases, with 24 bases left between them. The CDR3 runs 19 residues. The CDR3 DNA reads as TGCGCCAGCAGCCCTCGGACAGGGAGGCTAGCGGTAAACACCGGGGAGCTGTTTTTT. Its protein is CASSPRTGRLAVNTGELFF.

This clone showed up just a few times. The V call is TRBV5-1, the J call TRBJ2-7; TRBD1 aligns across 9 bases. Germline V gene data show CDR1 as SGHRS and CDR2 as YFSETQ. The V and J ends lost 3 bases and 6 bases, in that order; junction bases with no gene match: 4. This CDR3 spans 13 amino acids. The CDR3 DNA sequence: TGCGCCAGCAGCTCCGGGACAGGGCCCGAGCAGTACTTC. It translates to CASSSGTGPEQYF.

The V call is TRBV7-9, the J call TRBJ1-1; 9 bases align to TRBD1. Germline V gene lookup returns CDR1 SEHNR and CDR2 FQNEAQ (reference sequence). The ends lost 5 bases at V and 11 bases at J; junction bases unmatched: 9. The CDR3 is 13 residues long. The CDR3 is CASSPTDRGAAFF. Written as DNA, the CDR3 is TGTGCCAGCAGCCCTACAGACAGGGGGGCTGCTTTCTTT.

This sequence joins TRBV2 and TRBJ2-1, with no clear D. CDR1 and CDR2 (germline): SNHLY, FYNNEI. This CDR3 spans 12 amino acids. Trimming took off 0 bases at V and 9 bases at J, with 6 bases between the two ends. CDR3: CASSEALGEQFF. The CDR3 DNA is TGTGCCAGCAGTGAAGCGTTAGGTGAGCAGTTCTTC.

V and J are TRBV7-2 and TRBJ2-7; D gene ambiguous. Trimming pared 1 base from V and 3 bases from J, leaving 10 bases between. This CDR3 region has 14 residues. Germline V gene sequence: CDR1 SGHTA, CDR2 FQGNSA. CDR3 sequence: CASSLESGFYEQYF. The CDR3 region has the DNA TGTGCCAGCAGCTTAGAATCAGGTTTCTACGAGCAGTACTTC.

This clone has a handful of counts. The V gene is TRBV2, the J gene TRBJ1-6; no clear D. The CDR3 extends over 15 amino acids. Between the trimmed V and J ends, which lost 8 bases and 4 bases, there was a span of 15 bases. Germline V gene data show CDR1 as SNHLY and CDR2 as FYNNEI. CDR3 DNA: TGTGCCAGCCAGAACGTGGCAGGTTATAATTCACCCCTCCACTTT. It codes for CASQNVAGYNSPLHF.

The rearrangement links TRBV9 to TRBJ1-2; D is uncertain. The germline V gene encodes CDR1 SGDLS and CDR2 YYNGEE. Trimming pared 0 bases from V and 2 bases from J, leaving 11 bases between. This CDR3 has 15 amino acids. Here the CDR3 reads CASSVGRGGNYGYTF. The CDR3 DNA reads as TGTGCCAGCAGCGTAGGGCGGGGAGGAAACTATGGCTACACCTTC.

This clone has just a few counts. V gene TRBV12-3 or TRBV12-4 combines with J gene TRBJ2-1; no clear D. The CDR3 is 13 residues long. V was shortened by 5 bases and J by 4 bases, with 9 bases between the two germline ends. The CDR3 DNA reads TGTGCCAGCAGTCCACAAGTTTACAATGAGCAGTTCTTC. This sequence encodes CASSPQVYNEQFF.

J is TRBJ1-1 and V is TRBV5-1, with D hard to call. The germline gives CDR1 SGHRS, CDR2 YFSETQ. The CDR3 loop spans 13 amino acids. Trimming cost V 1 base and J 0 bases, with 4 bases left between them. CDR3 sequence (DNA): TGCGCCAGCAGCTTGCGGATGAACACTGAAGCTTTCTTT. This codes for CASSLRMNTEAFF.

The sample holds a few counts of this clone. The rearrangement links TRBV28 to TRBJ2-7; D assignment may be TRBD1 or TRBD2 (5 bases each). The CDR3 extends over 15 amino acids. Germline V gene data show CDR1 as MDHEN and CDR2 as SYDVKM. The germline V and J ends were trimmed by 5 bases and 7 bases, with 21 bases remaining between them. CDR3 in amino acids: CASSPYSRGPGEQYF. DNA for the CDR3: TGTGCCAGCAGTCCCTATAGTCGGGGACCCGGGGAGCAGTACTTC.

This clone was observed a few times. The chain employs TRBV12-3 or TRBV12-4 and TRBJ2-7; TRBD2 matches 9 bases. V lost 4 bases and J lost 6; bases outside the gene matches: 10. This CDR3 has 15 amino acids. In DNA form, the CDR3 reads TGTGCCAGCAGTTCCGGGACTAGCTTATTCGGCGAGCAGTACTTC. Encoded protein: CASSSGTSLFGEQYF.

The gene calls are TRBV25-1 and TRBJ2-4; D possibly uses TRBD1 or TRBD2 (6 bases each). The CDR3 totals 13 residues. Germline V CDR1 and CDR2: MGHDK, SYGVNS. V was shortened by 1 base and J by 8 bases, with 9 bases between the two germline ends. CDR3 sequence reads: CASSEWGADIQYF. In DNA form, the CDR3 reads TGTGCCAGCAGTGAATGGGGGGCGGACATTCAGTACTTC.

In this sample, this clone turned up a few times. V usage is TRBV6-1 and J usage is TRBJ1-1; D not resolved. The CDR3 extends over 11 amino acids. V shed 7 bases and J shed 0 bases, with 3 bases lying between them. Looked up from germline, CDR1 is MNHNS and CDR2 is SASEGT. CDR3: CASTVNTEAFF. CDR3 DNA: TGTGCCAGCACGGTGAACACTGAAGCTTTCTTT.

The J gene is TRBJ2-7, the V gene TRBV30; D not certain. The germline V gene has CDR1 GTSNPN and CDR2 SVGIG (reference sequence). V lost 7 bases to trimming and J lost 5 bases, with 9 bases between them. The CDR3 spans 10 residues. CDR3 protein: CAYRLDEQYF. CDR3 nucleotide sequence: TGTGCCTACCGTCTGGACGAGCAGTACTTC.

This clone was recorded only once. This chain links TRBV7-3 with TRBJ2-1; TRBD2 matches at 12 bases. CDR1 and CDR2 (germline): SGHTA, FQGTGA. V was pared by 5 bases and J by 8 bases, with 13 bases of the junction left unmatched. This CDR3 spans 17 amino acids. The CDR3, as DNA: TGTGCCAGCAGCCCTTACCCGACTAGCGGGAGAAGCGATGAGCAGTTCTTC. Amino acid sequence: CASSPYPTSGRSDEQFF.

In this sample, this clone turned up a few times. The gene calls are TRBV15 and TRBJ2-7; D tentatively fits TRBD1 or TRBD2 (6 bases each). The CDR3 runs 14 residues. V lost 3 bases and J lost 0, with 9 bases in between. Germline V gives CDR1 LNHNV, CDR2 YYDKDF (reference sequence). DNA for the CDR3: TGTGCCACCAGCAGTAGGGGGGACTCCTACGAGCAGTACTTC. This translates into CATSSRGDSYEQYF.